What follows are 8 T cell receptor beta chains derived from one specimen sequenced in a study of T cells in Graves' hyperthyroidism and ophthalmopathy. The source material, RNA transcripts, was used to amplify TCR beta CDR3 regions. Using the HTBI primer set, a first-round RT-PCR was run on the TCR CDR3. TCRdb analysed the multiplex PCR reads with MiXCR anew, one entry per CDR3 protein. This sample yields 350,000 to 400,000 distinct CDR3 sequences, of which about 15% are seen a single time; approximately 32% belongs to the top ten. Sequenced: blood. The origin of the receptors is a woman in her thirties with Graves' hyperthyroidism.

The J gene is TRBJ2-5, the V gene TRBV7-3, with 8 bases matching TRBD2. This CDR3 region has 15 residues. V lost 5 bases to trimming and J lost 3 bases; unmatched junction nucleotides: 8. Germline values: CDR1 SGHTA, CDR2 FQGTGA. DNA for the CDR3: TGTGCCAGCAGCGAGATGGGACTAGTAAAAGAGACCCAGTACTTC. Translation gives CASSEMGLVKETQYF.

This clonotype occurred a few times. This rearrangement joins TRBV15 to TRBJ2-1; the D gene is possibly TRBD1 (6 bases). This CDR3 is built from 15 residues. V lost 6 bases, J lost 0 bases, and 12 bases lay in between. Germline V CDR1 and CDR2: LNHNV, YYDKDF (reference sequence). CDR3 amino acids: CATRDGTLSYNEQFF. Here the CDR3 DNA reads TGTGCCACCAGGGATGGGACACTCTCCTACAATGAGCAGTTCTTC.

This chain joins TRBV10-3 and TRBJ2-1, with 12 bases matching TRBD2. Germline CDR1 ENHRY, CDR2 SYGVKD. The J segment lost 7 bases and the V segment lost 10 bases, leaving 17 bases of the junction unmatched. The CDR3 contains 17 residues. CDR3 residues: CATLAGGSGAASNEQFF. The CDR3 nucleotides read TGTGCCACCCTAGCGGGAGGGTCCGGGGCAGCGAGTAATGAGCAGTTCTTC.

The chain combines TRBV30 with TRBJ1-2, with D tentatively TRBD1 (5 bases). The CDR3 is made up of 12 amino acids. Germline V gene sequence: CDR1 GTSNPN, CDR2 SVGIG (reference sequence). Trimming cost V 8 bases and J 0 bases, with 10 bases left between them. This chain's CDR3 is CAATVANYGYTF. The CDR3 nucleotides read TGTGCCGCGACAGTAGCTAACTATGGCTACACCTTC.

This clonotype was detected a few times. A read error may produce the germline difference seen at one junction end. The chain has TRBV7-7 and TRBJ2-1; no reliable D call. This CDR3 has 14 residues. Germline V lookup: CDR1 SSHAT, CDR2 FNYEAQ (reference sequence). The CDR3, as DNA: TGTGCTAGCAGCCTGGCCGACCTACACGGTGAGCAGTTCTTC. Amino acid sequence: CASSLADLHGEQFF.

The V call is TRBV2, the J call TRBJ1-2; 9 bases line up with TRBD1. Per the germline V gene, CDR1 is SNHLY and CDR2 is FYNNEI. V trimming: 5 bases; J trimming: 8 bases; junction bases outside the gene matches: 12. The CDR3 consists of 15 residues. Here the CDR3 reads CASSSPPGQGRGYTF. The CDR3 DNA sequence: TGTGCCAGCAGTTCCCCGCCGGGACAGGGACGCGGCTACACCTTC.

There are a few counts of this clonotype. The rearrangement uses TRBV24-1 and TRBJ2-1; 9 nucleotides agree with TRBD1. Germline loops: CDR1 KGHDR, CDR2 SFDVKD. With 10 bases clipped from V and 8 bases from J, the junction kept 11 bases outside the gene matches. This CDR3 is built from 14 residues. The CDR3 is CATMGQGLRDEQFF. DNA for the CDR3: TGTGCCACGATGGGACAGGGTTTAAGGGATGAGCAGTTCTTC.

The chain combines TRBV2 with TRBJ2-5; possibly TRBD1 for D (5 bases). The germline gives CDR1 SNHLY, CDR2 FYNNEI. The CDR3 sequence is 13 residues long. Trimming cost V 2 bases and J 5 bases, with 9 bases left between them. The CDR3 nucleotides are TGTGCCAGCAGTGAACAGGGTTGGGAGACCCAGTACTTC. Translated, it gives CASSEQGWETQYF.